This entry lists 4 T cell receptor beta chains sequenced from one sample in a study of vaccination and CD4 T cells after COVID-19. The treatment: approximately 9-day PBMC culture with coronavirus spike peptide pools or control peptides (ViraFEST assay). An Oncomine TCR Beta short-read assay was used to sequence the DNA from cultured CD4+ T cells. TCRdb re-analysed the PCR reads in MiXCR, keeping a single row per CDR3 protein. The sample contains about 16,000 distinct CDR3 sequences, approximately 50% of which appear only once. These receptors have no identified antigens. The source material was cultured CD4+ T cells from blood, sampled after SARS-CoV-2 vaccination. Receptors were obtained from a human donor with COVID-19.

V usage is TRBV20-1 and J usage is TRBJ2-7; the D gene is possibly TRBD2 (7 bases). The CDR3 has 13 amino acids. Per germline, CDR1 DFQATT and CDR2 SNEGSKA (reference sequence). Deletions cut 3 bases from V and 2 bases from J, with 11 bases between. The CDR3 region is CSASWGGPYEQYF. CDR3 DNA: TGCAGTGCTAGTTGGGGGGGGCCCTACGAGCAGTACTTC.

The chain links TRBV15 to TRBJ1-5; possible D gene TRBD1, 6 bases. Looked up from germline, CDR1 is LNHNV and CDR2 is YYDKDF (reference sequence). This CDR3 region has 13 residues. V shed 5 bases and J shed 6 bases, with 11 bases lying between them. CDR3 sequence: CATSGPTGQPQHF. As DNA, the CDR3 is TGTGCCACCAGCGGACCGACAGGTCAGCCCCAGCATTTT.

V usage is TRBV6-2 or TRBV6-3 and J usage is TRBJ2-1; 9 nucleotides align to TRBD1. Trimming removed 6 bases from V and 0 bases from J; junction bases left unmatched: 0. CDR3 size: 14 residues. Germline V gives CDR1 MNHEY, CDR2 SVGEGT. DNA of the CDR3: TGTGCCAGCAGGACAGGGGGCTCCTACAATGAGCAGTTCTTC. This encodes CASRTGGSYNEQFF.

The chain couples TRBV6-5 to TRBJ1-1; D perhaps matches TRBD1 (5 bases). Germline CDR1 and CDR2: MNHEY and SVGAGI. CDR3 length: 14 amino acids. V dropped 3 bases and J dropped 6 bases, with 14 bases sitting between them. CDR3 bases: TGTGCCAGCAGTTATTTGGGGCGCCAGGCTGAAGCTTTCTTT. Its protein product is CASSYLGRQAEAFF.